Below are 20 T cell receptor beta chains sequenced from a single sample in a study of T-cell reconstitution after alpha-beta-depleted transplantation in children. It was with unique molecular identifiers that the TCRbeta library was prepared. TCRdb analysed the PCR reads with MiXCR anew, one entry per CDR3 protein. The data show roughly 350,000 distinct CDR3 sequences, about 9.4% seen once. The material sequenced was PBMCs from the stem cell graft donor, taken from the stem cell graft. The receptors derive from a human donor who donated a stem cell graft to a child with acute lymphoblastic leukemia.

This clonotype was counted only a few times. This chain joins TRBV7-9 and TRBJ2-3; D assignment may be TRBD1 or TRBD2 (6 bases each). The germline gives CDR1 SEHNR, CDR2 FQNEAQ (reference sequence). V gave up 3 bases and J gave up 9 bases, with 16 bases separating them. CDR3 length: 14 residues. DNA of the CDR3: TGTGCCAGCAGCTTCCTTGAGGGGGGTTACACGCAGTATTTT. It translates to CASSFLEGGYTQYF.

The table lists this clonotype with a count of one. This chain uses TRBV7-8 with TRBJ2-1, with TRBD2 matching 7 bases. CDR1 is SGHVS, CDR2 FQNEAQ, per germline. The CDR3 totals 16 residues. V trimming: 5 bases; J trimming: 1 base; junction bases outside the gene matches: 8. The CDR3 DNA reads as TGTGCCAGCAGCCCTCGTGACGGGAGGTCCTACAATGAGCAGTTCTTC. Residues: CASSPRDGRSYNEQFF.

The chain recombines TRBV11-1 with TRBJ2-7, with a tentative D call TRBD1 (6 bases). V shed 1 base and J shed 3 bases, with 13 bases lying between them. The length of the CDR3 is 15 residues. CDR1 and CDR2 from the germline V gene are SGHAT and FQDESV (reference sequence). The CDR3 DNA follows: TGTGCCAGCAGCTTAGTGGGGGCTTCGATCTACGAGCAGTACTTC. It specifies CASSLVGASIYEQYF. The entire variable domain, with the rest obtained from reference TRBV11-1 and TRBJ2-7, is as follows: EAEVAQSPRYKITEKSQAVAFWCDPISGHATLYWYRQILGQGPELLVQFQDESVVDDSQLPKDRFSAERLKGVDSTLKIQPAELGDSAMYLCASSLVGASIYEQYFGPGTRLTVT.

Written as DNA, the CDR3 is TGCAGTGCTAGGGGGACGCAGGCCTACGAGCAGTACTTC. Residues: CSARGTQAYEQYF. This rearrangement joins TRBV20-1 to TRBJ2-7; D assignment may be TRBD1 or TRBD2 (5 bases each). Germline CDR1 and CDR2: DFQATT and SNEGSKA (reference sequence). V was trimmed by 3 bases and J by 2 bases, leaving 11 bases between them. This CDR3 spans 13 amino acids.

This chain uses TRBV4-2 with TRBJ2-5; 7 bases agree with TRBD1. The CDR3 length is 15 residues. Germline CDR1 LGHNA, CDR2 YNFKEQ. The trim removed 2 bases at V and 0 bases at J, leaving 3 bases unmatched. The CDR3 nucleotides read TGTGCCAGCAGCCAAAGACAGGGAAACCAAGAGACCCAGTACTTC. This gives the protein CASSQRQGNQETQYF.

The sample holds many counts of this clonotype. The J gene is TRBJ2-3, the V gene TRBV7-9; D is perhaps TRBD1 (6 bases). Trimming left V 8 bases short and J 4 bases short, with 13 bases between. CDR1 and CDR2 from the germline V gene are SEHNR and FQNEAQ (reference sequence). The CDR3 sequence is 13 residues long. This CDR3 is CASGYRQADTQYF. The CDR3 nucleotides read TGTGCCAGCGGCTACAGACAGGCAGATACGCAGTATTTT. Full variable domain (outside the CDR3, taken from reference TRBV7-9 and TRBJ2-3): DTGVSQNPRHKITKRGQNVTFRCDPISEHNRLYWYRQTLGQGPEFLTYFQNEAQLEKSRLLSDRFSAERPKGSFSTLEIQRTEQGDSAMYLCASGYRQADTQYFGPGTRLTVL.

The V and J genes are TRBV20-1 and TRBJ1-1; 8 nucleotides line up with TRBD1. The CDR3 runs to 14 residues. The junction had 4 bases not matched to a gene; V was cut back by 3 bases and J by 1 base. The germline V gene encodes CDR1 DFQATT and CDR2 SNEGSKA (reference sequence). The CDR3 here is CSASRGTGNTEAFF. CDR3 in DNA: TGCAGTGCTAGTCGCGGGACAGGGAACACTGAAGCTTTCTTT.

This clonotype was seen repeatedly, ten times or more. This sequence joins TRBV25-1 and TRBJ2-7, with TRBD1 matching 8 bases. The CDR3 runs 14 residues. Germline V CDR1 and CDR2: MGHDK, SYGVNS. With V trimmed by 6 bases and J by 3 bases, 7 bases remained unmatched. The chain's CDR3 is CASRGTGGSYEQYF. The CDR3 DNA reads TGTGCCAGCAGGGGAACAGGGGGTAGCTACGAGCAGTACTTC.

The chain uses TRBV28 and TRBJ2-5; the match to TRBD1 covers 9 bases. From germline, CDR1 is MDHEN and CDR2 SYDVKM. Trimming at V came to 7 bases and at J to 5 bases, leaving 14 bases not matched to a gene. This CDR3 is 16 amino acids long. This CDR3 reads CASNDRGDRVLETQYF. As DNA, the CDR3 is TGTGCCAGCAACGATCGCGGGGACAGGGTCTTGGAGACCCAGTACTTC.

This clonotype was seen repeatedly, ten times or more. The rearrangement joins TRBV20-1 to TRBJ2-1; 9 bases line up with TRBD2. The germline V gene encodes CDR1 DFQATT and CDR2 SNEGSKA (reference sequence). The CDR3 is 13 residues long. The CDR3 here is CSGEREVRNEQFF. CDR3 nucleotides: TGCAGCGGGGAGCGGGAGGTGCGGAATGAGCAGTTCTTC.

This clonotype turned up a few times. The V gene is TRBV4-3, the J gene TRBJ1-3, with D possibly matching TRBD1 (5 bases). Between the trimmed V and J ends, which lost 2 bases and 6 bases, there was a span of 11 bases. This CDR3 region has 14 residues. Per the germline V gene, CDR1 is LGHNA and CDR2 is YSLEER. For the CDR3, the DNA is TGCGCCAGCAGCCAATTCAGGGATGCAAACACCATATATTTT. Amino acid sequence: CASSQFRDANTIYF.

This clonotype showed up just a few times. The chain links TRBV28 to TRBJ2-7; unclear D gene. In germline, CDR1 is MDHEN, CDR2 SYDVKM. This CDR3 spans 11 amino acids. V gave up 3 bases and J gave up 6 bases, with 6 bases separating them. The CDR3 reads CASSFDLEQYF. CDR3 coding DNA: TGTGCCAGCAGTTTTGATCTCGAGCAGTACTTC.

The sample holds a few counts of this clonotype. The rearrangement links TRBV2 to TRBJ1-4; no firm D call. CDR1 is SNHLY and CDR2 is FYNNEI in the germline V gene. Trimming removed 10 bases at V and 7 bases at J, with 19 bases between. The CDR3 totals 14 residues. CDR3 in amino acids: CATTRTPGGEKLFF. The CDR3 bases are TGTGCCACCACCCGGACCCCGGGTGGTGAAAAACTGTTTTTT.

The genes are TRBV19 and TRBJ2-1; either TRBD1 or TRBD2 may supply D (5 bases each). The CDR3 length is 15 residues. From germline, CDR1 is LNHDA and CDR2 SQIVND (reference sequence). Trimming removed 5 bases from V and 9 bases from J, with 20 bases in between. Here the CDR3 reads CASSLARVVGCEQFF. In nucleotides, the CDR3 is TGTGCCAGTAGTCTAGCCAGGGTAGTGGGCTGTGAGCAGTTCTTC.

This clonotype was observed at least ten times. CDR3 in DNA: TGCGCCAGCAGCTTCAGCCGGGAGGGCCCCACCGGGGAGCTGTTTTTT. This sequence encodes CASSFSREGPTGELFF. The chain recombines TRBV5-1 with TRBJ2-2, with 8 bases lining up with TRBD2. V lost 2 bases and J lost 4; bases outside the gene matches: 7. From germline, CDR1 is SGHRS and CDR2 YFSETQ. The CDR3 is made up of 16 amino acids.

This clonotype has only a few counts. The rearrangement joins TRBV12-3 or TRBV12-4 to TRBJ2-2, with 10 bases lining up with TRBD1. V gave up 5 bases and J gave up 3 bases; unmatched junction bases: 0. This CDR3 region has 14 residues. The CDR3: CASSDRGHTGELFF. DNA of the CDR3: TGTGCCAGCAGTGACAGGGGGCACACCGGGGAGCTGTTTTTT.

V is TRBV5-1 and J is TRBJ2-7, with TRBD2 as a possible D gene (5 bases). Trimming took off 0 bases at V and 7 bases at J, with 8 bases between the two ends. The V gene's germline CDR1 is SGHRS and CDR2 YFSETQ. The CDR3 has 12 residues. CDR3 in DNA: TGCGCCAGCAGCTTGGATCTAGCTGAGCAGTACTTC. This encodes CASSLDLAEQYF.

This clonotype was seen at least ten times. The genes are TRBV5-1 and TRBJ1-1; D is unresolved. CDR1 and CDR2 (germline): SGHRS, YFSETQ. The CDR3 runs to 14 residues. V was shortened by 0 bases and J by 0 bases, with 6 bases between the two germline ends. CDR3 in DNA: TGCGCCAGCAGCTTGGAACAGCTGAACACTGAAGCTTTCTTT. This codes for CASSLEQLNTEAFF.

This clonotype was detected many times. The CDR3: CASSPSDLRSYNSPLHF. In DNA form, the CDR3 reads TGTGCCAGCAGCCCGTCGGACCTCCGCTCCTATAATTCACCCCTCCACTTT. The V call is TRBV7-9, the J call TRBJ1-6; D unresolved. V dropped 5 bases and J dropped 0 bases, with 14 bases sitting between them. Looked up from germline, CDR1 is SEHNR and CDR2 is FQNEAQ (reference sequence). The CDR3 is 17 residues long.

This clonotype was observed at least ten times. The chain carries TRBV29-1 and TRBJ2-2; D gene unclear. V was clipped by 1 base and J by 3 bases, with 6 bases between them. This CDR3 has 13 residues. Germline assignment: CDR1 SQVTM and CDR2 ANQGSEA. This CDR3 is CSVEGPDTGELFF. As DNA, the CDR3 is TGCAGCGTTGAAGGCCCGGACACCGGGGAGCTGTTTTTT.